This entry lists 9 T cell receptor beta chains sequenced from one sample in a study of blood T cell repertoires in COVID-19 (dated by TCRdb to the early 2020s). The method behind the library was the immunoSEQ multiplex PCR assay. TCRdb obtained this table from immuneACCESS and retained in-frame rearrangements with V and J assigned. These tables miss some clones; where compared with another copy, unresolved V genes account for less than half of the shortfall, and the remainder is unexplained. Recorded for this sample are around 190,000 clones; around 83% of them occurred a single time. Over 10% of the sample belongs to the ten largest clones. Sequenced: peripheral blood. Every receptor here comes from a human donor in a cohort sampled during active COVID-19.

The J gene is TRBJ2-3, the V gene TRBV6-4, with a tentative D call TRBD1 (6 bases). Germline V lookup: CDR1 MRHNA, CDR2 SNTAGT. The V end was cut by 0 bases, the J end by 1 base, with 8 bases between. There are 15 residues in the CDR3. The CDR3 coding sequence is TGTGCCAGCAGTGACTCCCCAGGGGGCACAGATACGCAGTATTTT. Translating gives CASSDSPGGTDTQYF.

The chain couples TRBV19 to TRBJ2-2, with 8 bases fitting TRBD1. J gave up 1 base and V 9 bases, and 19 bases lay outside the gene matches. The germline V gene has CDR1 LNHDA and CDR2 SQIVND (reference sequence). The CDR3 length is 19 residues. The CDR3 DNA is TGTGCCAGAGACAGGGGTTCGCGAATAGCGGAGCTGAACACCGGGGAGCTGTTTTTT. Its translation: CARDRGSRIAELNTGELFF.

V is TRBV5-4 and J is TRBJ2-5, with D unclear. CDR3 size: 15 residues. Germline loops: CDR1 SGHNT, CDR2 YYREEE (reference sequence). The V gene lost 1 base and the J gene lost 5 bases, with 15 bases spanning the gap. CDR3 in amino acids: CASSLLSRLEETQYF. CDR3 bases: TGTGCCAGCAGCTTGCTGTCGAGGCTAGAGGAGACCCAGTACTTC.

Worth noting for this clone: The same CDR3 can be traced to other DNA sequences in this sample. This chain joins TRBV5-1 and TRBJ2-2; 9 bases agree with TRBD1. CDR1 is SGHRS and CDR2 is YFSETQ in the germline V gene. The CDR3 extends over 16 amino acids. With V trimmed by 0 bases and J by 2 bases, 2 bases remained unmatched. Here the CDR3 reads CASSLAGQGNTGELFF. CDR3 bases: TGCGCCAGCAGCTTGGCGGGACAGGGAAACACCGGGGAGCTGTTTTTT.

V is TRBV7-2 and J is TRBJ2-7; D may be TRBD2 (5 bases). V was trimmed by 2 bases and J by 6 bases, leaving 11 bases between them. Germline lookup yields CDR1 SGHTA and CDR2 FQGNSA. The CDR3 has 13 amino acids. The CDR3 sequence is CASSLLRRGEQYF. The CDR3 bases are TGTGCCAGCAGCTTACTCCGACGGGGCGAGCAGTACTTC.

This rearrangement joins TRBV28 to TRBJ2-7, with D perhaps matching TRBD1 (6 bases). Germline V gene sequence: CDR1 MDHEN, CDR2 SYDVKM. Trimming took off 2 bases at V and 0 bases at J, with 14 bases between the two ends. This CDR3 has 16 amino acids. CDR3 loop: CASSLQGLTSSYEQYF. The CDR3 DNA sequence: TGTGCCAGCAGTTTACAGGGGCTGACCAGCTCCTACGAGCAGTACTTC.

The chain links TRBV2 to TRBJ2-1, with 12 bases lining up with TRBD2. V lost 6 bases, J lost 7 bases, and 7 bases stayed unmatched. Germline CDR1 SNHLY, CDR2 FYNNEI. This CDR3 region has 15 residues. In DNA form, the CDR3 reads TGTGCCAGCAGGGCCGGGACTAGCGGGTCGAATGAGCAGTTCTTC. It codes for CASRAGTSGSNEQFF.

The gene calls are TRBV19 and TRBJ2-7; maybe TRBD1 (6 bases). In germline, CDR1 is LNHDA, CDR2 SQIVND (reference sequence). There are 13 residues in the CDR3. Trimming cost V 8 bases and J 6 bases, with 17 bases left between them. The CDR3 nucleotides are TGTGCCAGTGCTCACAGGGATGGGTCCGAGCAGTACTTC. Translating gives CASAHRDGSEQYF.

This clone occurred once. The chain is built from TRBV30 and TRBJ2-7, with 12 bases identical to TRBD2. J lost 3 bases, V lost 5 bases, and 5 bases had no gene match. Germline values: CDR1 GTSNPN, CDR2 SVGIG (reference sequence). This CDR3 has 14 amino acids. DNA of the CDR3: TGTGCCTGGTCCCTAGCGGGAGGGGTCTACGAGCAGTACTTC. Translated, it gives CAWSLAGGVYEQYF.